The rows below give T cell receptor beta chains drawn from one sample of a study of shared clonotypes between healthy human individuals. Produced via immunoSEQ multiplex PCR; TCRdb's table is partial and in-frame only. Of millions of clones detected, over 90% appear once; the ten largest clones hold 0.35% to 0.5%. Sequenced input: naive CD4+ T cells from PBMCs. The receptor set was obtained from a man aged 18 to 30 in good health. Some clones in this sample may be carry-over from other donors' samples. The CDR3 runs from the conserved cysteine through the conserved F or W. A D gene is named only where the DNA matches it firmly. Clone size is not always given. Where it is, it says once, few, many or a class for expanded clones.

>TRBD2|TRBJ2-1|TRBV6-5|-
TGTGCCAGCAGTTACTCAGCGGGAGAGTGGAATGAGCAGTTCTTC
CASSYSAGEWNEQFF
>-|TRBJ1-2|TRBV27|-
TGTGCCAGCAGTCTCCGCCCCGGGGGTACGAACTATGGCTACACCTTC
CASSLRPGGTNYGYTF
>-|TRBJ1-4|TRBV19|-
TGTGCCAGTAGAGGGGCCCGGGAACCCCATGAAAAACTGTTTTTT
CASRGAREPHEKLFF
>-|TRBJ2-7|TRBV27|-
TGTGCCAGCAGTCCACGGACAGCGAAAGCCTACGAGCAGTACTTC
CASSPRTAKAYEQYF
>-|TRBJ1-1|TRBV7-8|once
TGTGCCAGCAGCTTAGTACCCAGGGTGAACACTGAAGCTTTCTTT
CASSLVPRVNTEAFF
>-|TRBJ2-1|TRBV7-2|once
TGTGCCAGCAGCTTAGCGCGTCTAGACTACAATGAGCAGTTCTTC
CASSLARLDYNEQFF
>-|TRBJ2-1|TRBV5-8|-
TGTGCCAGCAGCGGGGGACGGTCCTACAATGAGCAGTTCTTC
CASSGGRSYNEQFF
>TRBD2|TRBJ2-7|TRBV4-2|-
TGTGCCAGCAGCCAAGAGCGCGCCGGAGCGGGAGTAGGATACGAGCAGTACTTC
CASSQERAGAGVGYEQYF
>TRBD1|TRBJ1-4|TRBV5-1|-
TGCGCCAGCAGCCCCGCAGGGGGCGCGTCTGAAAAACTGTTTTTT
CASSPAGGASEKLFF
>TRBD2|TRBJ2-7|TRBV28|once
TGTGCCAGCACCCTAGCGGGGAACTACGAGCAGTACTTC
CASTLAGNYEQYF
>-|TRBJ2-2|TRBV27|once
TGTGCCAGCAGTTCGACAAGGGAGCTGTTTTTT
CASSSTRELFF
>TRBD1|TRBJ2-2|TRBV5-4|-
TGTGCCAGCAGATCTGACAGGGCGATCGGGGAGCTGTTTTTT
CASRSDRAIGELFF
>-|TRBJ1-5|TRBV27|few
TGTGCCAGCAGTCCCCCAGGCATTTCAACTCCCCAGCATTTT
CASSPPGISTPQHF
>-|TRBJ1-4|TRBV16|-
TGTGCCAGCAGCTACGATTATTCGGAGGAAAAACTGTTTTTT
CASSYDYSEEKLFF
>-|TRBJ2-1|TRBV7-9|-
TGTGCCAGCAGCTCCCCCACTGCGCGGATTAACAATGAGCAGTTCTTC
CASSSPTARINNEQFF
>-|TRBJ2-5|TRBV29-1|-
TGCAGCTACGTCAAAGGGCGGGCTGGGGAGACCCAGTACTTC
CSYVKGRAGETQYF
>-|TRBJ2-1|TRBV7-2|-
TGTGCCAGCAGCCCGATATCGGGATACAATGAGCAGTTCTTC
CASSPISGYNEQFF
>-|TRBJ1-1|TRBV11-2|once
TGTGCCAGCAGCCCCAGGGTTATAACTGAAGCTTTCTTT
CASSPRVITEAFF
>-|TRBJ2-2|TRBV5-1|-
TGCGCCAGCACTGGTCAGGTCGGGGAGCTGTTTTTT
CASTGQVGELFF
>-|TRBJ2-6|TRBV28|-
TGTGCCAGCAGTTTTCCGGGATCTGGTGGGGCCAACGTCCTGACTTTC
CASSFPGSGGANVLTF
>TRBD1|TRBJ2-5|TRBV27|once
TGTGCCAGCAGTGTTCAGGGGGCCGGGGAGACCCAGTACTTC
CASSVQGAGETQYF
>-|TRBJ1-2|TRBV5-1|-
TGCGCCAGCAGCATGGCGACGGGTAACTATGGCTACACCTTC
CASSMATGNYGYTF
>-|TRBJ2-7|TRBV6-1|-
TGTGCCAGCAGGAGGGTATACTACGAGCAGTACTTC
CASRRVYYEQYF
>-|TRBJ1-1|TRBV28|-
TGTGCCAGCAGGGGGAGCTTGAACACTGAAGCTTTCTTT
CASRGSLNTEAFF
>TRBD1|TRBJ2-5|TRBV18|-
TGTGCCAGCTCACTCGTCGACAGGGCAGAGACCCAGTACTTC
CASSLVDRAETQYF
>TRBD1|TRBJ1-2|TRBV7-9|few
TGTGCCAGCAGCCCACAGGGACAGAGAGATACTGGCTACACCTTC
CASSPQGQRDTGYTF
>TRBD1|TRBJ1-1|TRBV27|few
TGTGCCAGCAGTTACTCAGGACAGGGGGTTGAAGCTTTCTTT
CASSYSGQGVEAFF
>-|TRBJ2-3|TRBV6-5|-
TGTGCCAGCAGGAGCGCGGGATTAGGCACAGATACGCAGTATTTT
CASRSAGLGTDTQYF
>-|TRBJ1-1|TRBV14|-
TGTGCCAGCAGCCAAAGCGCCGGATCCTCCCATCTTAACACTGAAGCTTTCTTT
CASSQSAGSSHLNTEAFF
>TRBD1|TRBJ1-3|TRBV11-1|-
TGTGCCAGCAGCTCCGCCGGGACAGGGGGCAACACCATATATTTT
CASSSAGTGGNTIYF
>-|TRBJ1-4|TRBV15|-
TGTGCCACCAGCAGAGATCGGGGGGCGGGTGAAAAACTGTTTTTT
CATSRDRGAGEKLFF
>-|TRBJ1-1|TRBV28|-
TGTGCCAGCAGTTTAATAGAAACACCGAACACTGAAGCTTTCTTT
CASSLIETPNTEAFF
>-|TRBJ2-2|TRBV21-1|-
TGTGCCAGCAGCTCCCGGCGGGCCGGGGAGCTGTTTTTT
CASSSRRAGELFF
>TRBD1|TRBJ2-1|TRBV19|-
TGTGCCAGTAGTGACCGGGACAGGGGCTACAATGAGCAGTTCTTC
CASSDRDRGYNEQFF
>-|TRBJ1-2|TRBV28|-
TGTGCCAGCGGGACCGTCTATGGCTACACCTTC
CASGTVYGYTF
>-|TRBJ2-1|TRBV27|-
TGTGCCAGCAGCCTCCTTAATGAGCAGTTCTTC
CASSLLNEQFF
>-|TRBJ2-7|TRBV5-1|-
TGCGCCAGCAGCTGGGAAGGAGGGCCGAGGTACGAGCAGTACTTC
CASSWEGGPRYEQYF
>TRBD2|TRBJ2-2|TRBV6-6|few
TGTGCCAGCACGGTAGCGGGACCCGCCACCGGGGAGCTGTTTTTT
CASTVAGPATGELFF
>TRBD1|TRBJ2-7|TRBV7-9|once
TGTGCCAGCAGCTTAGGGACAGGGAGCGAGCAGTACTTC
CASSLGTGSEQYF
>-|TRBJ2-2|TRBV7-6|-
TGTGCCAGCAGCGTCCGGGAGAACACCGGGGAGCTGTTTTTT
CASSVRENTGELFF
>TRBD2|TRBJ2-1|TRBV7-3|-
TGTGCCAGCAGCTTAACTAGCGGGAGTTCTGATGAGCAGTTCTTC
CASSLTSGSSDEQFF